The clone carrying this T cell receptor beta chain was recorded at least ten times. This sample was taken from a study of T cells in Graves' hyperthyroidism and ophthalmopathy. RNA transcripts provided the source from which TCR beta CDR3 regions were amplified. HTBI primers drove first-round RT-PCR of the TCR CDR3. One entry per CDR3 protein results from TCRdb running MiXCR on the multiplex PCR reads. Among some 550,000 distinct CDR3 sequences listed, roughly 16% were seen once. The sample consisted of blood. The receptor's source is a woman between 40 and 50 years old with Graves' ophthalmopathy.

For the CDR3, the DNA is TGTGCCAGCTCGGTTCCCCCAGCGGGTGAGCAGTTCTTC. Its protein is CASSVPPAGEQFF. The gene calls are TRBV6-1 and TRBJ2-1; TRBD2 is a possible D gene (6 bases). Germline V lookup: CDR1 MNHNS, CDR2 SASEGT. The CDR3 covers 13 residues. The V end was cut by 8 bases, the J end by 9 bases, with 17 bases between.